These T cell receptor beta chains were read from a single sample in a study of T cells in localized non-small cell lung cancer. TCRdb's copy holds only in-frame clones and misses some; the assay was immunoSEQ multiplex PCR. The sample yields roughly 70,000 clones, roughly nine tenths seen once. The sample here was peripheral blood, taken before any cancer treatment. Receptors originate from a male donor aged 60 or older with stage III squamous cell lung carcinoma. CDR3s include the opening cysteine and the closing phenylalanine or tryptophan. A D gene is named only where the DNA matches it firmly. Clone size, where shown, is once, few, many, or a class for clones that have expanded.

j_call	d_call	clone_size	v_call	cdr3_nt	cdr3_aa
TRBJ2-1	NA	NA	TRBV7-2	TGTGCCAGCAGCTTAGCCCCTAGCTATTACAATGAGCAGTTCTTC	CASSLAPSYYNEQFF
TRBJ2-4	NA	NA	TRBV14	TGTGCCAGCAGCGAAACAGGGACTGTACATAACATTCAGTACTTC	CASSETGTVHNIQYF
TRBJ1-1	NA	NA	TRBV5-4	TGTGCCAGCAGACGGAGAGCGGCTTCGGTTGGCACTGAAGCTTTCTTT	CASRRRAASVGTEAFF
TRBJ2-3	NA	NA	TRBV5-1	TGCGCCAGCAGCGGGGGGACTGGAAGGGGCACAGATACGCAGTATTTT	CASSGGTGRGTDTQYF
TRBJ2-2	NA	NA	TRBV29-1	TGCAGCGTTGAAGCAGTGGGGTGGGACGGGGAGCTGTTTTTT	CSVEAVGWDGELFF
TRBJ2-1	NA	NA	TRBV6-5	TGTGCCAGCAGTTTTTACAATGAGCAGTTCTTC	CASSFYNEQFF
TRBJ1-2	TRBD1	NA	TRBV18	TGTGCCAGTGACCCCGGGACAGGGGAACTCTATGGCTACACCTTC	CASDPGTGELYGYTF
TRBJ2-5	TRBD1	NA	TRBV5-1	TGCGCCAGCAGCTTTGTCGGGACAGGGGCGTTAACCCAAGAGACCCAGTACTTC	CASSFVGTGALTQETQYF
TRBJ2-2	TRBD1	NA	TRBV19	TGTGCCAGTAGTCCCGGGACAGCGAACACCGGGGAGCTGTTTTTT	CASSPGTANTGELFF
TRBJ2-5	TRBD2	NA	TRBV6-1	TGTGCCAGCAGTGAAGTTGTCCCGACTAGCGGGGGGGGTACCCAGTACTTC	CASSEVVPTSGGGTQYF
TRBJ1-5	NA	NA	TRBV6-5	TGTGCCAGCGGGGGGGTCATCAATCAGCCCCAGCATTTT	CASGGVINQPQHF
TRBJ2-3	NA	NA	TRBV28	TGTGCCAGCAGACTCTACAGCCCCGGAAGCACAGATACGCAGTATTTT	CASRLYSPGSTDTQYF
TRBJ2-1	TRBD1	NA	TRBV11-1	TGTGCCAGCAGTCATATCCGGACAGGGATTTACAATGAGCAGTTCTTC	CASSHIRTGIYNEQFF
TRBJ1-3	NA	NA	TRBV2	TGTGCCAGCAGTGATACCGGGAACTCTGGAAACACCATATATTTT	CASSDTGNSGNTIYF
TRBJ1-2	NA	NA	TRBV7-8	TGTGCCAGCAGCCCCATGTCGTTTGCGGACGGCTACACCTTC	CASSPMSFADGYTF
TRBJ2-3	TRBD1	NA	TRBV6-6	TGTGCCAGCACCCGGACAGGCAATACGCAGTATTTT	CASTRTGNTQYF
TRBJ2-1	NA	NA	TRBV5-1	TGCGCCAGCAGCTCCGGGACACAATCCTACAATGAGCAGTTCTTC	CASSSGTQSYNEQFF
TRBJ2-7	TRBD1	once	TRBV19	TGTGCCAGTAGTACAACTTCGACAGGGGGCCCGGGCGAGCAGTACTTC	CASSTTSTGGPGEQYF
TRBJ1-1	NA	few	TRBV27	TGTGCCAGCAGGGATGAGGGGCGGGCTGAAGCTTTCTTT	CASRDEGRAEAFF
TRBJ1-6	NA	NA	TRBV30	TGTGCCTGGTGTCCCGGGACCTATGATTCACCCCTCCACTTT	CAWCPGTYDSPLHF
TRBJ1-5	NA	NA	TRBV15	TGTGCCACCAGCATTTCAGGAAGTAGCAATCAGCCCCAGCATTTT	CATSISGSSNQPQHF
TRBJ1-1	NA	NA	TRBV5-1	TGCGCCAGCGGCCCGGCAGCCATGAACACTGAAGCTTTCTTT	CASGPAAMNTEAFF
TRBJ2-1	NA	NA	TRBV4-3	TGCGCCAGCAGCCAAGATCTGCGGAGCAATGAGCAGTTCTTC	CASSQDLRSNEQFF
TRBJ2-1	NA	NA	TRBV19	TGTGCCAGTAAGGAGGGTAGGGGGTACAATGAGCAGTTCTTC	CASKEGRGYNEQFF
TRBJ2-2	NA	once	TRBV7-2	TGTGCCAGCAGCTCTCAACCGGGGCCGAGAAGCGGGGAGCTGTTTTTT	CASSSQPGPRSGELFF
TRBJ1-5	NA	NA	TRBV29-1	TGCAGCGCCGGCGGGGGGCCCGATCAGCCCCAGCATTTT	CSAGGGPDQPQHF
TRBJ2-6	NA	once	TRBV30	TGTGCCTGGAGTGCTGGGGCCAACGTCCTGACTTTC	CAWSAGANVLTF
TRBJ2-3	NA	NA	TRBV11-3	TGTGCCAGCAGCTTAGGGTCCCCAGCAGATACGCAGTATTTT	CASSLGSPADTQYF
TRBJ2-5	NA	NA	TRBV4-3	TGCGCCAGCAGCCAAGATACGGCCAAGGAGACCCAGTACTTC	CASSQDTAKETQYF
TRBJ1-6	TRBD1	NA	TRBV10-3	TGTGCCATCAGTGAGTTGGGGACAGGTAATTCACCCCTCCACTTT	CAISELGTGNSPLHF
TRBJ2-2	NA	NA	TRBV11-3	TGTGCCAGCAGCTTTTCAGGGGTGGACACCGGGGAGCTGTTTTTT	CASSFSGVDTGELFF
TRBJ1-5	NA	NA	TRBV19	TGTGCCAGTAGGACCGGGATCGATAGCAATCAGCCCCAGCATTTT	CASRTGIDSNQPQHF
TRBJ1-4	NA	NA	TRBV18	TGTGCCAGCTCACGTGGAGATCCAGAGCAGGGGCTGTTTTTT	CASSRGDPEQGLFF
TRBJ2-7	TRBD1	NA	TRBV5-4	TGTGCCAGCAGCATGACAGGGGTTCAGTACGAGCAGTACTTC	CASSMTGVQYEQYF
TRBJ2-2	TRBD2	NA	TRBV19	TGTGCCAGTAGTACTAGCGGGGGGTTCCTCGCGAACACCGGGGAGCTGTTTTTT	CASSTSGGFLANTGELFF
TRBJ2-3	NA	NA	TRBV12-5	TGTGCTAGTGGTTTGTCCTCTTCTACCACAGATACGCAGTATTTT	CASGLSSSTTDTQYF
TRBJ1-1	NA	NA	TRBV21-1	TGTGCCAGCAGCGCGCAATACGACAGGGCCCCAAACACTGAAGCTTTCTTT	CASSAQYDRAPNTEAFF
TRBJ1-1	TRBD1	NA	TRBV7-9	TGTGCCAGCAGCCCTGGACAGGCAGCCCCTCGGCCTTTCTTT	CASSPGQAAPRPFF
TRBJ1-1	TRBD1	few	TRBV29-1	TGCAGCGCTAATCCAGGGGGCGGGACTGAAGCTTTCTTT	CSANPGGGTEAFF
TRBJ1-1	NA	few	TRBV29-1	TGCAGCGTTGGTTTCGGTATTGGCACTGAAGCTTTCTTT	CSVGFGIGTEAFF
TRBJ2-7	TRBD1	NA	TRBV7-9	TGTGCCAGCAGCCCCCGGGACAGGCTATACGAGCAGTACTTC	CASSPRDRLYEQYF
TRBJ1-4	NA	NA	TRBV6-1	TGTGCCAGCCTGCCACGGGGGCGGAATGAAAAACTGTTTTTT	CASLPRGRNEKLFF
TRBJ2-5	NA	NA	TRBV7-6	TGTGCCAGCAGCTTAGCGCAGGGTGTCATGCAAGAGACCCAGTACTTC	CASSLAQGVMQETQYF